This TCR beta chain was captured in a study of T-cell reconstitution after alpha-beta-depleted transplantation in children. The CDR3 is 12 amino acids. The germline V and J ends were trimmed by 8 bases and 0 bases, with 7 bases remaining between them. CDR1 and CDR2 from the germline V gene are SEHNR and FQNEAQ (reference sequence). Unique molecular identifiers were incorporated into the prepared TCRbeta library. TCRdb passed the PCR reads through MiXCR, listing each CDR3 protein once. The data contain 490,000 or so distinct CDR3 sequences, around 12% of them singletons. Material: PBMCs from the stem cell graft donor, obtained from the stem cell graft. The source of this sequence is a human donor who donated a stem cell graft to a child with combined immunodeficiency. The gene calls are TRBV7-9 and TRBJ2-5; no clear D. CDR3 nucleotides: TGTGCCAGCTGCCAGAACCAAGAGACCCAGTACTTC. Protein: CASCQNQETQYF.